The present T cell receptor beta chain was sequenced within a study of CD8 T cells in Susac syndrome. RNA amounts of about 0.5 to 1 ug underwent reverse transcription with random hexamers. Multiplex PCR with immunoSEQ amplified the TCR beta CDR3 across 54 Vbeta and 13 Jbeta. MiXCR, applied by TCRdb to the immunoSEQ multiplex PCR reads, yields one record per CDR3 protein. The table includes 150,000 to 200,000 distinct CDR3 sequences, more than 85% detected once. CDR1 and CDR2 (germline): MNHEY, SVGAGI. The CDR3 covers 13 residues. The V gene lost 4 bases and the J gene lost 4 bases, with 8 bases spanning the gap. Overall study results and limits: CD4+ repertoires of Susac syndrome patients lacked detectable clonal expansion.

As for this clonotype: The antigen is undetermined.

Bulk CD8+ and CD4+ cells came from magnetic negative isolation; CD8+ TEMRA by FACS. The chain couples TRBV6-5 to TRBJ1-5; no definite D call. Sequences were obtained from CD4+ T cells from PBMCs. The clonotype was recovered from a human donor with Susac syndrome. This chain's CDR3 is CASSSQQNQPQHF. The CDR3 DNA reads TGTGCCAGCAGTTCTCAACAGAATCAGCCCCAGCATTTT.